Below, 10 T cell receptor beta chains from the same sample are listed, as sequenced in a study of Tregs in tolerant kidney transplant recipients. Using immunoSEQ multiplex PCR, the repertoire was profiled, and TCRdb retains in-frame clones only, with some absent. This listing includes approximately 52,000 clones. The sample consisted of CD4+ T cells from blood, taken before the transplant. Receptors originate from a human donor who received a combined kidney and bone marrow transplant.

Remarks on this clone: From the germline J gene comes the end of the CDR3, since the read stops 3 residues before it. This rearrangement joins TRBV18 to TRBJ2-5; 15 nucleotides line up with TRBD2. In germline, CDR1 is KGHSH, CDR2 LQKENI. The length of the CDR3 is 17 residues. Germline trimming cut 3 bases from V and 5 bases from J; bases unmatched to any gene: 7. The sequenced CDR3 bases are TGTGCCAGCTCACCTCGGACTAGCGGGAGGGCCCAGGAGACC. It translates to CASSPRTSGRAQET. The whole CDR3 reads CASSPRTSGRAQETQYF.

As regards this clone: With the read ending 3 residues before the CDR3 end, the germline J gene is used to fill in that end. The chain has TRBV20-1 and TRBJ2-7; possibly TRBD2 for D (6 bases). Deletions cut 5 bases from V and 4 bases from J, with 9 bases between. This CDR3 comprises 11 residues. The germline V gene has CDR1 DFQATT and CDR2 SNEGSKA (reference sequence). The sequenced part of the CDR3 DNA is TGCAGTGCTTTGACTAGGTACGAG. Amino acids: CSALTRYE. The CDR3 as a whole reads CSALTRYEQYF.

About this clone itself: Coverage ceases 3 residues before the CDR3 finishes, and the germline J gene fills in the end. The rearrangement links TRBV7-8 to TRBJ1-5, with unresolved D. CDR1 and CDR2 (germline): SGHVS, FQNEAQ. V was cut by 4 bases and J by 5 bases, with 9 bases left in between. The CDR3 totals 13 residues. This chain's CDR3 is CASSSQEYQPQHF. Partial CDR3 DNA: TGTGCCAGCAGCTCTCAGGAATATCAGCCC.

A note on this clone: The read terminates 3 residues before the CDR3 end, so the remaining end is supplied by the germline J gene. V usage is TRBV5-1 and J usage is TRBJ2-7; 7 positions agree with TRBD2. Germline V gene lookup returns CDR1 SGHRS and CDR2 YFSETQ. The CDR3 runs to 16 residues. V lost 4 bases, J lost 6 bases, and 16 bases stayed unmatched. This CDR3 is CASSPAEAGVGLEQYF. The sequenced CDR3 bases are TGCGCCAGCAGCCCGGCGGAGGCGGGAGTAGGTCTCGAG.

CDR3 residues: CASSSGTFSYEQYF. The CDR3 bases that were read are TGTGCCAGCTCGTCCGGGACATTCTCCTACGAG. The chain combines TRBV18 with TRBJ2-7; possible D gene TRBD1, 6 bases. The read halts 3 residues ahead of the CDR3 end, with the missing end drawn from the germline J gene. The V gene's germline CDR1 is KGHSH and CDR2 LQKENI. V shed 6 bases and J shed 0 bases, with 12 bases lying between them. The CDR3 is 14 amino acids.

About this clone: The DNA ends 3 residues before the CDR3 does, and the rest of the CDR3 is filled in from the germline J gene. V is TRBV20-1 and J is TRBJ2-5; TRBD1 might be the D (5 bases). Germline V CDR1 and CDR2: DFQATT, SNEGSKA (reference sequence). The CDR3 is 11 amino acids. The ends were cut back, 6 bases at V and 0 bases at J, with 5 bases in the middle. CDR3 sequence reads: CSAQDQETQYF. The covered CDR3 bases are TGCAGTGCACAGGACCAAGAGACC.

Turning to this clone: The read ends 3 residues before the CDR3 terminus; that terminus is restored from the germline J gene. V usage is TRBV2 and J usage is TRBJ2-2, with TRBD2 as a possible D gene (7 bases). V lost 0 bases and J 4 bases, leaving 18 bases between the germline ends. CDR3 length: 18 amino acids. In germline, CDR1 is SNHLY, CDR2 FYNNEI. This CDR3 reads CASSEALGGGRSTGELFF. Partial CDR3 DNA: TGTGCCAGCAGTGAAGCGCTTGGGGGGGGGCGAAGCACCGGGGAG. Together with reference TRBV2 and TRBJ2-2, the CDR3 gives the full variable domain: EPEVTQTPSHQVTQMGQEVILRCVPISNHLYFYWYRQILGQKVEFLVSFYNNEISEKSEIFDDQFSVERPDGSNFTLKIRSTKLEDSAMYFCASSEALGGGRSTGELFFGEGSRLTVL.

About this clone itself: The observed sequence ends 3 residues before the CDR3 terminus, with the missing tail filled in from the germline J gene. This chain joins TRBV5-4 and TRBJ2-7, with D possibly matching TRBD1 (6 bases). The germline CDR1 and CDR2 sequences are SGHNT and YYREEE (reference sequence). Trimming stripped 4 bases from V and 4 bases from J, with 21 bases between. The CDR3 consists of 16 residues. CDR3 residues: CASSVGQSPAEYEQYF. The part of the CDR3 DNA that was read is TGTGCCAGCAGCGTAGGACAGTCGCCAGCTGAATACGAG.

The covered CDR3 bases are TGTGCCAGCAGCTTAGCATTACAGGGGGCCAACGAG. It translates to CASSLALQGANE. The entire CDR3 protein is CASSLALQGANEQYF. The V gene is TRBV7-8, the J gene TRBJ2-7; 9 bases are a match to TRBD1. The sequenced fragment ends 3 residues before the CDR3 boundary, so the rest is inferred from the germline J gene. CDR3 length: 15 residues. After removal of 0 bases from V and 5 bases from J, the junction contained 5 bases not matched to a gene. In germline, CDR1 is SGHVS, CDR2 FQNEAQ.

As regards this clone: The CDR3 end is not reached by the read, which stops 3 residues before it; the germline J gene fills it in. The chain has TRBV7-9 and TRBJ2-5; TRBD2 agrees at 9 bases. The junction had 9 bases not matched to a gene; V was cut back by 8 bases and J by 5 bases. Germline loops: CDR1 SEHNR, CDR2 FQNEAQ (reference sequence). The CDR3 spans 14 residues. The DNA read from the CDR3 is TGTGCCAGCGGGGGTAGCGGGAGAGGGGAGACC. Translation: CASGGSGRGET. The full CDR3 protein is CASGGSGRGETQYF. Filled out from reference TRBV7-9 and TRBJ2-5, the complete variable domain reads DTGVSQNPRHKITKRGQNVTFRCDPISEHNRLYWYRQTLGQGPEFLTYFQNEAQLEKSRLLSDRFSAERPKGSFSTLEIQRTEQGDSAMYLCASGGSGRGETQYFGPGTRLLVL.